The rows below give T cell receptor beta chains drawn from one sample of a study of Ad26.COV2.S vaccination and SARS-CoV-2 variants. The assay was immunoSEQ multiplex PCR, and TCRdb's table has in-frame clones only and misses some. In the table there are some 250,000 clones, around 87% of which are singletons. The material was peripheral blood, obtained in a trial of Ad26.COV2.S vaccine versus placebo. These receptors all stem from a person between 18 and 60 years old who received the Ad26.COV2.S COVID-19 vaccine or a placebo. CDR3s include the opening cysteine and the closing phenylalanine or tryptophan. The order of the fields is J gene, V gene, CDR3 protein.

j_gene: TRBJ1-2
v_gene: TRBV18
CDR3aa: CASSPRDYGYTF

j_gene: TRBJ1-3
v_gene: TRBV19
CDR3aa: CASSPQGAYGNTIYF

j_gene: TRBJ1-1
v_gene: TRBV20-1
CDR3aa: CSASRVNTEAFF

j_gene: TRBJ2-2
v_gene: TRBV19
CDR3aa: CASINHGAADTGELFF

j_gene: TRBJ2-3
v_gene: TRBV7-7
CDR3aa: CASSLLAGSTDTQYF

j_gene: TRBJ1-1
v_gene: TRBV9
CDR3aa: CASSSSPGHLGTEAFF

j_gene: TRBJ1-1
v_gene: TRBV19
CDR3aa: CASSVNPAIDTEAFF

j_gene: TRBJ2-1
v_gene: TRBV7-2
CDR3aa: CASSLDGLSGSWEFF

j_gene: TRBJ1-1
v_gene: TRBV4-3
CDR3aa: CASSQDRGLTEAFF

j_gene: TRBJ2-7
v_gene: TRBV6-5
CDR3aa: CASRRGQGDGEQYF

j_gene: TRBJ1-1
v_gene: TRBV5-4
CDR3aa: CASSFPGQLTEAFF

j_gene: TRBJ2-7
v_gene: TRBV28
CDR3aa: CASTPPGTVNYEQYF

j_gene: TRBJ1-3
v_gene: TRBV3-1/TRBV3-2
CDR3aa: CASRPGRLESSGNTIYF

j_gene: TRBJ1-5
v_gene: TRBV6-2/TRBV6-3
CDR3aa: CASSGGTGNYQPQHF

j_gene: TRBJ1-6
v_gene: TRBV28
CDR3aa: CASSFEDSPLHF

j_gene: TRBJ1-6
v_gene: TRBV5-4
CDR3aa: CASSLVGDYNSPLHF

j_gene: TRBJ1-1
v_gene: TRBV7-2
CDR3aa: CASSSQRTGVTEAFF

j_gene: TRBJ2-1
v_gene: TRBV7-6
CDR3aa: CASSRGLAGGYNEQFF

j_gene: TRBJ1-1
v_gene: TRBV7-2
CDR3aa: CASSFKPWTGREAFF

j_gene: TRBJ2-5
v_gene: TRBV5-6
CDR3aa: CASSYGQAETQYF

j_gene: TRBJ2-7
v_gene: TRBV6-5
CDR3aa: CASSSTDRGIGEQYF

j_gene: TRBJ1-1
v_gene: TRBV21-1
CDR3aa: CASSRWDRARGSTEAFF

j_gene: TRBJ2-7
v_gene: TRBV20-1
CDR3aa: CSGDRGYEQYF

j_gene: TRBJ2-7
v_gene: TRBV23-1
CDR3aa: CASSQGETGLGTTYEQYF

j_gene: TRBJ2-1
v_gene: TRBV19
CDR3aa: CASTGASHEQFF

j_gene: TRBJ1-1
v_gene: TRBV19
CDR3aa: CASSIWDTKLSEAFF

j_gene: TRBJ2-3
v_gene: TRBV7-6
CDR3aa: CASSPAGAGGTDTQYF

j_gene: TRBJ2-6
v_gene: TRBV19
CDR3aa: CASSTLTVGGAGANVLTF

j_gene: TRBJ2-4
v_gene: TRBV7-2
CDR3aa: CASSLEGTGLYIQYF

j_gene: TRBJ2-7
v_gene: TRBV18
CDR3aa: CASSPLGGGTSGVEQYF

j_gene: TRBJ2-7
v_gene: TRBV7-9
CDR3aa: CASSSFGGETYEQYF

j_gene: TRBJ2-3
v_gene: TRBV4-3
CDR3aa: CASSQDWTGGYTDTQYF

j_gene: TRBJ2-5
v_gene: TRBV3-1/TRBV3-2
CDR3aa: CASSPRSYETQYF

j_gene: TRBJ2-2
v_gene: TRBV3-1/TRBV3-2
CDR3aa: CASSQDLRRGGPGELFF

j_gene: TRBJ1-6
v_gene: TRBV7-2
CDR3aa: CASASVGILGSPLHF

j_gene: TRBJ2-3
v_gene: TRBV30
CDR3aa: CAWSVGGRGRGADTQYF

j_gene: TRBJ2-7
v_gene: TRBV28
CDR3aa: CASSLGGNPYEQYF

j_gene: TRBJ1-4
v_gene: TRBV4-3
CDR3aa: CASSQELHTTNEKLFF

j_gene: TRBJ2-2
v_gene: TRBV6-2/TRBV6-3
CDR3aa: CASSYSRQVAGELFF

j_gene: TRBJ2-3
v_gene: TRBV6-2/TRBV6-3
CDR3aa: CASSRRLTGGPRTDTQYF

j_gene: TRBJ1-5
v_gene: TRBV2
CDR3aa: CASSEGQFGNQPQHF

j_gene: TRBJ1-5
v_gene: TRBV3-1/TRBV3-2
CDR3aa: CASSLEPGSNQPQHF

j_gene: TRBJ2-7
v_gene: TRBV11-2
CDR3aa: CASSPTSGKTYEQYF

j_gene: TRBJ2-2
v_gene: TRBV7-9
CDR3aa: CAVTGGGELFF

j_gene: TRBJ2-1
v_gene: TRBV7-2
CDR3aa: CASSLLGDEQFF

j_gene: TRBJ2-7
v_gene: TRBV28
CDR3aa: CASSFRALSYEQYF

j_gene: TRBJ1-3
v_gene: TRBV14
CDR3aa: CASSLMTMAGNTIYF

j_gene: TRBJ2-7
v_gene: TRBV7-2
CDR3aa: CASSLTRDREQYF

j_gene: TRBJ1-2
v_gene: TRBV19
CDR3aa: CASSGGRPDNYGYTF

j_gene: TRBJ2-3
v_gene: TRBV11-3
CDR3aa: CASSLGAGASTDTQYF